This T cell receptor (beta chain) was found in a study of T cells in Graves' hyperthyroidism and ophthalmopathy. V dropped 3 bases and J dropped 0 bases, with 11 bases sitting between them. The CDR3 totals 16 residues. Germline lookup yields CDR1 KGHDR and CDR2 SFDVKD. Graves' hyperthyroidism showing no ophthalmopathy progression within 18 months was considered stable. Those patients with uncontrolled infection, other autoimmune disease, pregnancy or lactation were excluded. The study, taken as a whole, reports: Ophthalmopathy cases were set apart from stable hyperthyroidism by a 13 V-J model. The model made its ophthalmopathy prediction, and onset followed a median roughly 6.5 months later.

The investigators amplified TCR beta CDR3 regions from RNA transcripts. HTBI primers were employed in a first-round RT-PCR of the TCR CDR3. TCRdb independently ran MiXCR on the multiplex PCR reads; one entry per CDR3 protein. The sample shows almost 600,000 distinct CDR3 sequences, roughly 50% of them seen only once. As concerns this clonotype: Its antigen is undetermined.

Sequences were obtained from peripheral blood or thyroid tissue (not recorded which). The origin of this receptor is a woman aged 18-35 years with Graves' hyperthyroidism. V gene TRBV24-1 combines with J gene TRBJ2-1; D unresolved. The CDR3 region is CATSDVRKSSYNEQFF. The CDR3 DNA follows: TGTGCCACCAGTGATGTGAGGAAGAGCTCCTACAATGAGCAGTTCTTC.